This entry features one T cell receptor (beta chain) sequence. Trimming pared 4 bases from V and 7 bases from J, leaving 15 bases between. Germline values: CDR1 SGHDT, CDR2 YYEEEE. The CDR3 contains 15 residues. Data came from immunoSEQ multiplex PCR; TCRdb stores just in-frame clones and leaves some out. This sample has about 330,000 clones; roughly 84% occur once, and the top ten carry 16%. The entry originates in a study of shared clonotypes between healthy human individuals. The sequence came from a man younger than 35 in good health. The sample taken for sequencing was memory CD8+ T cells sorted from blood. Sample subset: CD45RO+ cells pooled with CCR7-negative TemRA cells. The chain recombines TRBV5-6 with TRBJ1-6, with D perhaps matching TRBD1 (5 bases). The CDR3 here is CASSLFAGTNSPLHF. CDR3 DNA: TGTGCCAGCAGCCTCTTTGCGGGGACGAATTCACCCCTCCACTTT.